Following are 25 T cell receptor beta chains from one sample sequenced in a study of T cell responses to AZD1222 COVID-19 vaccine. Generated by immunoSEQ multiplex PCR, the TCRdb table keeps only in-frame clones and is missing some. The table includes approximately 110,000 clones, about 85% detected once. The sequences come from peripheral blood, collected 28 days after the second AZD1222 dose. The receptors derive from an adult who received the AZD1222 COVID-19 vaccine.

This clone was observed a handful of times. CDR3 sequence reads: CASSEAGVANTGELFF. Here the CDR3 DNA reads TGTGCCAGCAGTGAAGCGGGGGTCGCGAACACCGGGGAGCTGTTTTTT. The chain links TRBV2 to TRBJ2-2; TRBD1 or TRBD2 may be the D gene (5 bases each). V was pared by 0 bases and J by 0 bases, with 8 bases between. The CDR3 spans 16 residues. Germline V lookup: CDR1 SNHLY, CDR2 FYNNEI.

The V and J genes are TRBV18 and TRBJ1-1, with D possibly being TRBD1 (6 bases). CDR1 and CDR2 (germline): KGHSH, LQKENI. V was pared by 5 bases and J by 1 base, with 8 bases between. There are 13 residues in the CDR3. CDR3 sequence reads: CASSNRENTEAFF. CDR3 sequence (DNA): TGTGCCAGCTCAAACAGGGAGAACACTGAAGCTTTCTTT.

This clone came up once. Other DNA sequences of this sample code for an identical CDR3. The rearrangement joins TRBV5-8 to TRBJ1-1; unclear D gene. Per the germline V gene, CDR1 is SGHTS and CDR2 is YDEGEE. The ends were cut back, 0 bases at V and 3 bases at J, with 6 bases in the middle. The CDR3 length is 13 residues. The DNA for the CDR3 is TGTGCCAGCAGCTTGGGAGGAGACACTGAAGCTTTCTTT. This translates into CASSLGGDTEAFF. The variable domain in full, with the rest retrieved from reference TRBV5-8 and TRBJ1-1, is EAGVTQSPTHLIKTRGQQATLRCSPISGHTSVYWYQQALGLGLQFLLWYDEGEERNRGNFPPRFSGRQFPNYSSELNVNALELEDSALYLCASSLGGDTEAFFGQGTRLTVV.

The chain joins TRBV5-1 to TRBJ2-5; 12 bases match TRBD2. The germline V gene encodes CDR1 SGHRS and CDR2 YFSETQ. Trimming cost V 4 bases and J 4 bases; bases outside gene matches: 11. This CDR3 spans 17 amino acids. The CDR3 sequence: CASSPGLAGGPGETQYF. CDR3 bases: TGCGCCAGCAGCCCAGGGCTAGCGGGGGGGCCAGGAGAGACCCAGTACTTC. The full variable domain, rest sourced from reference TRBV5-1 and TRBJ2-5, is KAGVTQTPRYLIKTRGQQVTLSCSPISGHRSVSWYQQTPGQGLQFLFEYFSETQRNKGNFPGRFSGRQFSNSRSEMNVSTLELGDSALYLCASSPGLAGGPGETQYFGPGTRLLVL.

The rearrangement links TRBV7-3 to TRBJ2-3; 7 bases are a match to TRBD1. J was trimmed by 6 bases and V by 7 bases; bases with no gene match: 7. The CDR3 consists of 13 residues. CDR1 and CDR2 from the germline V gene are SGHTA and FQGTGA. This chain's CDR3 is CASTAGGLDTQYF. As DNA, the CDR3 is TGTGCCAGCACCGCAGGGGGTCTCGATACGCAGTATTTT.

The table lists this clone with a count of one. V gene TRBV23-1 combines with J gene TRBJ1-4; D is unclear. TRBV23-1 is an ORF, with its function uncertain. V was pared by 0 bases and J by 14 bases, with 13 bases between. The CDR3 contains 13 residues. CDR3 amino acids: CASSQSFHLGLFF. CDR3 DNA sequence: TGCGCCAGCAGTCAATCATTCCACCTTGGTCTGTTTTTT.

The chain joins TRBV7-2 to TRBJ2-5, with D hard to call. The CDR3 has 13 residues. The V and J ends lost 3 bases and 10 bases respectively, with 15 bases between them. Per the germline V gene, CDR1 is SGHTA and CDR2 is FQGNSA. In DNA form, the CDR3 reads TGTGCCAGCAGCTTTTTGGGCAACCCGGTCCAGTACTTC. Encoded protein: CASSFLGNPVQYF.

V usage is TRBV27 and J usage is TRBJ2-7, with 9 bases aligning to TRBD2. CDR3 length: 15 residues. J was trimmed by 3 bases and V by 4 bases; bases with no gene match: 7. Germline lookup yields CDR1 MNHEY and CDR2 SMNVEV (reference sequence). Written as DNA, the CDR3 is TGTGCCAGCAGTTCATCCGCTAGCGGGGACTACGAGCAGTACTTC. It encodes CASSSSASGDYEQYF.

This clone has a handful of counts. The genes are TRBV11-2 and TRBJ1-3, with TRBD1 as a possible D gene (6 bases). This CDR3 contains 13 residues. The V gene's germline CDR1 is SGHAT and CDR2 FQNNGV. Between the trimmed V and J ends, which lost 5 bases and 7 bases, there was a span of 12 bases. CDR3 protein: CASSPRGPNTIYF. CDR3 DNA sequence: TGTGCCAGCAGCCCCAGGGGTCCGAACACCATATATTTT.

V and J are TRBV5-1 and TRBJ2-1, with 8 bases aligning to TRBD1. V lost 4 bases to trimming and J lost 6 bases; unmatched junction nucleotides: 6. Germline CDR1 reads SGHRS; CDR2 reads YFSETQ. This CDR3 spans 14 amino acids. The CDR3 protein is CASSGGQALNEQFF. CDR3 nucleotide sequence: TGCGCCAGCAGCGGGGGACAGGCTCTCAATGAGCAGTTCTTC.

The J gene is TRBJ1-1, the V gene TRBV18; 8 bases align to TRBD1. The V segment lost 3 bases and the J segment 1 base; nucleotides outside the gene matches: 7. Germline V CDR1 and CDR2: KGHSH, LQKENI. The CDR3 runs 16 residues. Here the CDR3 reads CASSPGPGGRNTEAFF. CDR3 bases: TGTGCCAGCTCACCGGGGCCAGGGGGCAGGAACACTGAAGCTTTCTTT.

CDR3 sequence reads: CASGNSNQPQHF. In DNA, the CDR3 is TGTGCTAGTGGAAATAGCAATCAGCCCCAGCATTTT. The rearrangement links TRBV12-5 to TRBJ1-5; no clear D gene. The CDR3 extends over 12 amino acids. Looked up from germline, CDR1 is LGHNT and CDR2 is FRNRAP. The ends were cut back, 6 bases at V and 0 bases at J, with 3 bases in the middle.

The sample holds a few counts of this clone. The rearrangement uses TRBV28 and TRBJ2-7; 10 bases are shared with TRBD2. This CDR3 spans 16 amino acids. The germline gives CDR1 MDHEN, CDR2 SYDVKM. The J segment lost 0 bases and the V segment lost 2 bases, leaving 4 bases of the junction unmatched. CDR3 residues: CASSLRLAGASYEQYF. In nucleotides, the CDR3 is TGTGCCAGCAGTTTACGGCTAGCGGGGGCCTCCTACGAGCAGTACTTC.

The chain links TRBV3-1 (or the pseudogene TRBV3-2) to TRBJ2-7; D not resolved. The CDR3 has 15 residues. The V and J ends lost 8 bases and 1 base respectively, with 18 bases between them. Germline CDR1 LGHDT, CDR2 YNNKEL (reference sequence). The DNA of the CDR3 is TGTGCCAGCCCACCCTACTCGACCCAGTCCTACGAGCAGTACTTC. Its translation: CASPPYSTQSYEQYF.

In its sample, this clone was seen once. This chain links TRBV15 with TRBJ2-7, with TRBD1 identical over 9 bases. CDR1 and CDR2 (germline): LNHNV, YYDKDF (reference sequence). Trimming at V came to 1 base and at J to 3 bases, leaving 7 bases not matched to a gene. This CDR3 has 16 amino acids. The CDR3 reads CATSRGTGAPDYEQYF. CDR3 DNA sequence: TGTGCCACCAGCAGAGGGACAGGGGCCCCCGACTACGAGCAGTACTTC.

The V and J genes are TRBV27 and TRBJ1-2, with D perhaps TRBD1 (6 bases). Looked up from germline, CDR1 is MNHEY and CDR2 is SMNVEV (reference sequence). V was shortened by 0 bases and J by 4 bases, with 12 bases between the two germline ends. CDR3 length: 15 residues. CDR3 coding DNA: TGTGCCAGCAGTTTATCGGTCGGGGGCGTCTATGGCTACACCTTC. It translates to CASSLSVGGVYGYTF.

A few counts support this clone. The chain uses TRBV7-9 and TRBJ2-1; 16 bases line up with TRBD2. This CDR3 has 18 residues. J gave up 7 bases and V 3 bases, and 9 bases lay outside the gene matches. Per the germline V gene, CDR1 is SEHNR and CDR2 is FQNEAQ (reference sequence). The CDR3 reads CASSLSGTSGGAINEQFF. The DNA of the CDR3 is TGTGCCAGCAGCTTGTCCGGGACTAGCGGGGGGGCTATTAATGAGCAGTTCTTC.

This clone was counted once. This chain joins TRBV11-3 and TRBJ2-5; D is tentatively TRBD1 or TRBD2 (6 bases each). Germline lookup yields CDR1 SGHNT and CDR2 YENEEA. Deletions cut 4 bases from V and 5 bases from J, with 11 bases between. The CDR3 extends over 13 amino acids. CDR3 in amino acids: CASSSRGGETQYF. CDR3 DNA: TGTGCCAGCAGCTCCAGGGGAGGCGAGACCCAGTACTTC.

This clone was detected a few times. This chain connects TRBV7-2 to TRBJ2-2, with D possibly matching TRBD1 (6 bases). The CDR3 covers 15 residues. The V and J ends lost 7 bases and 7 bases respectively, with 19 bases between them. The germline CDR1 and CDR2 sequences are SGHTA and FQGNSA. CDR3 nucleotides: TGTGCCAGCACCCGTATGGGGGCAGTGGGCGGGGAGCTGTTTTTT. Amino acid sequence: CASTRMGAVGGELFF.

This clone was observed a handful of times. The chain couples TRBV5-8 to TRBJ1-2; no reliable D call. CDR1 is SGHTS and CDR2 is YDEGEE in the germline V gene. V shed 2 bases and J shed 0 bases, with 20 bases lying between them. The CDR3 is made up of 18 amino acids. CDR3: CASSFPKDWVSSNYGYTF. The CDR3 nucleotides are TGTGCCAGCAGCTTTCCCAAGGACTGGGTTTCCTCTAACTATGGCTACACCTTC.

The V and J genes are TRBV18 and TRBJ2-5; D is undetermined. V lost 2 bases, J lost 2 bases, and 6 bases lay in between. The V gene's germline CDR1 is KGHSH and CDR2 LQKENI. This CDR3 is built from 13 residues. CDR3 loop: CASSPSVQETQYF. The CDR3 bases are TGTGCCAGCTCACCATCTGTTCAAGAGACCCAGTACTTC.

This clone was detected only once. This chain joins TRBV5-1 and TRBJ1-3; no clear D gene. Germline V gene data show CDR1 as SGHRS and CDR2 as YFSETQ. The CDR3 consists of 15 residues. V was pared by 4 bases and J by 0 bases, with 11 bases between. This chain's CDR3 is CASSIGRNSGNTIYF. The CDR3 coding sequence is TGCGCCAGCAGCATCGGACGGAACTCTGGAAACACCATATATTTT.

The chain has TRBV7-8 and TRBJ1-6; 9 bases agree with TRBD1. This CDR3 is built from 17 residues. Trimming removed 4 bases from V and 7 bases from J; junction bases left unmatched: 11. In germline, CDR1 is SGHVS, CDR2 FQNEAQ. CDR3 DNA: TGTGCCAGCAGCTCTCTACAGGGGGCGCCCCACAATTCACCCCTCCACTTT. Protein sequence: CASSSLQGAPHNSPLHF.

This clone has more than one count but fewer than ten. The chain recombines TRBV12-5 with TRBJ1-2, with TRBD1 matching 10 bases. Per the germline V gene, CDR1 is LGHNT and CDR2 is FRNRAP. Trimming at V came to 3 bases and at J to 3 bases, leaving 10 bases not matched to a gene. This CDR3 has 17 amino acids. CDR3 DNA sequence: TGTGCTAGTGGTTTTGCGGACAGGGGGAGACAGGACTATGGCTACACCTTC. Protein: CASGFADRGRQDYGYTF.

V usage is TRBV6-5 and J usage is TRBJ2-3; D ambiguous. This CDR3 region has 12 residues. CDR1 and CDR2 (germline): MNHEY, SVGAGI. Trimming left V 4 bases short and J 5 bases short, with 7 bases between. The CDR3, as DNA: TGTGCCAGCAGTTCCACTGGAGATACGCAGTATTTT. This translates into CASSSTGDTQYF.